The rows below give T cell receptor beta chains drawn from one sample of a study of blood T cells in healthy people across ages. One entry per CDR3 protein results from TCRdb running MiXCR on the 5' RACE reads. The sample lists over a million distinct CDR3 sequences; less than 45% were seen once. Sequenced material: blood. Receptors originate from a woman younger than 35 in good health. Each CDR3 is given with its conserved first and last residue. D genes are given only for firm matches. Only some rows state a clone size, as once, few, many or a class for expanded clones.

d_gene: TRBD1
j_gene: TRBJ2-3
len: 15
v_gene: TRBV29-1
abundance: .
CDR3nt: TGCAGCGTCCTCACAGGGACAGGGGTCACAGATACGCAGTATTTT
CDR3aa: CSVLTGTGVTDTQYF

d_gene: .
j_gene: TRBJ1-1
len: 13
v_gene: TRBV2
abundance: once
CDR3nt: TGTGCCAGCAGGGGGGATATGAGGACTGAAGCTTTCTTT
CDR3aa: CASRGDMRTEAFF

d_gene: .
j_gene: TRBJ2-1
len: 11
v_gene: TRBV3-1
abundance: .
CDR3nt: TGTGCCAGCAGCTCGCTTCATGAGCAGTTCTTC
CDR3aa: CASSSLHEQFF

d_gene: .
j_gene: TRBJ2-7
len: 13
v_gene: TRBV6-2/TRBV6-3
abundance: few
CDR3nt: TGTGCCAGCAGTTGGGACACATCCTACGAGCAGTACTTC
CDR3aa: CASSWDTSYEQYF

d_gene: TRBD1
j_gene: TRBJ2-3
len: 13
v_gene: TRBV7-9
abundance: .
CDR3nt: TGTGCCAGCAGCTACGACAGGGTTCAGACGCAGTATTTT
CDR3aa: CASSYDRVQTQYF

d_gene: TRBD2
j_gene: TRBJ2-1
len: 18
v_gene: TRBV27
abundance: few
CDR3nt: TGTGCCAGCAGTTTGGGACTAGCGGGAGTCGGGTCCTACAATGAGCAGTTCTTC
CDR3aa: CASSLGLAGVGSYNEQFF

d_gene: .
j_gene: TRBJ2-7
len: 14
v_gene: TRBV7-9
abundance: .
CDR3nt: TGTGCCAGCAGCTTAGCGCGGGCCTCCTACGAGCAGTACTTC
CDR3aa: CASSLARASYEQYF

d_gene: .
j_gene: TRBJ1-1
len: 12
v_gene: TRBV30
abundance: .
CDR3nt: TGTGCCTGGGGACGGCTTAACACTGAAGCTTTCTTT
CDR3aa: CAWGRLNTEAFF

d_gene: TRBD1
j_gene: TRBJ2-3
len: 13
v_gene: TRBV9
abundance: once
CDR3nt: TGTGCCAGCAGCGCACAGGGGTTAGATACGCAGTATTTT
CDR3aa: CASSAQGLDTQYF

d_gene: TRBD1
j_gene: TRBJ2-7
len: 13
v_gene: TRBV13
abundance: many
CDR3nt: TGTGCCAGCAGCGCCCGGGACAGATACGAGCAGTACTTC
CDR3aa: CASSARDRYEQYF

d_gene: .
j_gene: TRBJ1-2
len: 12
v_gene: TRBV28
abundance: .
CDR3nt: TGTGCCAGCAGTATGGCAGGGGCTGGCTACACCTTC
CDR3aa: CASSMAGAGYTF

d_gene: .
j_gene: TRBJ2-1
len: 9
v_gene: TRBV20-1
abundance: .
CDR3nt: TGCAGAGGTAGAGATGAGCAGTTCTTC
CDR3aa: CRGRDEQFF

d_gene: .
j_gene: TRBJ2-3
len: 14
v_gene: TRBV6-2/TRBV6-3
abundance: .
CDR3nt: TGTGCCAGCAGGGTGACGGGGCCGGGAGATACGCAGTATTTT
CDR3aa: CASRVTGPGDTQYF

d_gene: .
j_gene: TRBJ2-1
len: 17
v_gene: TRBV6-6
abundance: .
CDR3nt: TGTGCCAGCAGTTACCCCGGGCAGGGAGGCTCCTACAATGAGCAGTTCTTC
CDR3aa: CASSYPGQGGSYNEQFF

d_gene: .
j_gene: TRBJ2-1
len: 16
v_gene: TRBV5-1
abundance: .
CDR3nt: TGCGCCAGCAGCCCTGATACATTGAGCTCCTACAATGAGCAGTTCTTC
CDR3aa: CASSPDTLSSYNEQFF

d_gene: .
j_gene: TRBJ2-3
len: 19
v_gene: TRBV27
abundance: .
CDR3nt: TGTGCCAGCAGTTTTTCTCTTGCCTATAAAGAGACTAGCACAGATACGCAGTATTTT
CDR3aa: CASSFSLAYKETSTDTQYF

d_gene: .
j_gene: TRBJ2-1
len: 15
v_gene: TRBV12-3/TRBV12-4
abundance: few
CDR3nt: TGTGCCAGCACCCCTTGGAGGAAACCATACAATGAGCAGTTCTTC
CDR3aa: CASTPWRKPYNEQFF

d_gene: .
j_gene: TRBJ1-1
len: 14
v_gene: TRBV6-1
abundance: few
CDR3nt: TGTGCCAGCAGTGAGTCAGTCCTGAACACTGAAGCTTTCTTT
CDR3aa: CASSESVLNTEAFF

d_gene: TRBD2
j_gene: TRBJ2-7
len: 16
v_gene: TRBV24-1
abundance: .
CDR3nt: TGTGCCAACTTGTGCTCTCTCCGGGACTACGGCTACGAGCAGTACTTC
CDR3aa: CANLCSLRDYGYEQYF

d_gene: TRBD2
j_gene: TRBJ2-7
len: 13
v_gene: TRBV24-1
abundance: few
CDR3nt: TGTGCCACCAGTGTAGCGGGGGAGGAAACCCAGTACTTC
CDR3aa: CATSVAGEETQYF

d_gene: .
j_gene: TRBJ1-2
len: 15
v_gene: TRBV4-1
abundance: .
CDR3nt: TGCGCCAGCAGCCAAGTTGGTGAGGCCTCCTATGGCTACACCTTC
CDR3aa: CASSQVGEASYGYTF

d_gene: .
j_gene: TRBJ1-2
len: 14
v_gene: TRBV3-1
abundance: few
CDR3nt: TGTGCCAGCAGCCAAGGGCAAAGAGCGAATGGCTACACCTTC
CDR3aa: CASSQGQRANGYTF

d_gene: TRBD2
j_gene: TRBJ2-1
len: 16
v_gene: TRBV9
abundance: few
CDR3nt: TGTGCCAGCAGCACTCTAGCGGGAGCTGGTTGGGTTGAGCAGTTCTTC
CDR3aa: CASSTLAGAGWVEQFF

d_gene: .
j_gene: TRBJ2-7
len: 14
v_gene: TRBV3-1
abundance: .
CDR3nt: TGTGCCAGCAGCCATAGAATCCTCGGCTTCGAGCAGTACTTC
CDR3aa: CASSHRILGFEQYF

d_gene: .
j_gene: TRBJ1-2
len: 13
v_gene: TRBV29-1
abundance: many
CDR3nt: TGCAGCGTTGAAATAGAGGGTGGCTATGGCTACACCTTC
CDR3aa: CSVEIEGGYGYTF

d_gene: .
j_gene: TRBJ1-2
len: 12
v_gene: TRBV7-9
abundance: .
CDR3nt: TGTGCCAGCAGCTTAGACGTGGGCGGCTACACCTTC
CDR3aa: CASSLDVGGYTF

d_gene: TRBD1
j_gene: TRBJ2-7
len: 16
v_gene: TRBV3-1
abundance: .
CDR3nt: TGTGCCAGCAGCCAGATGGGGGACAGGGATCAGCACGAGCAGTACTTC
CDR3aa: CASSQMGDRDQHEQYF

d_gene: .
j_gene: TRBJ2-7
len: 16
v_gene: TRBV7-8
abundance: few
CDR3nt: TGTGCCAGCAGCCGGAGTTGGGGGTTTTTAGCGTACGAGCAGTACTTC
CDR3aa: CASSRSWGFLAYEQYF

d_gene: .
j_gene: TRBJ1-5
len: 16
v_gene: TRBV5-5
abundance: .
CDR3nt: TGTGCCAGCAGCTTGGCCTGGCGACAGTCCAATCAGCCCCAGCATTTT
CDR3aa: CASSLAWRQSNQPQHF

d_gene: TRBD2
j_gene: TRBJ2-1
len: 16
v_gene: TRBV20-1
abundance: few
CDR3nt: TGCAGTGCTAGCCATATCATAGCGGGGAACTACAATGAGCAGTTCTTC
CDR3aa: CSASHIIAGNYNEQFF

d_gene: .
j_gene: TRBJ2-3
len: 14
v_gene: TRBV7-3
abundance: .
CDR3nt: TGTGCCAGCAGCCTGTCCCTGGACACAGATACGCAGTATTTT
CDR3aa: CASSLSLDTDTQYF

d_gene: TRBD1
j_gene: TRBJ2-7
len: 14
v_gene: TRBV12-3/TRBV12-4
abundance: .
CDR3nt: TGTGCCAGCAGCCCGGGACAGAACCCCTACGAGCAGTACTTC
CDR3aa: CASSPGQNPYEQYF

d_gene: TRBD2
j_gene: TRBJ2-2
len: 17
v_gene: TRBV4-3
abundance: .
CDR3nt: TGCGCCAGCAGTCCCATGCCTAGCGGGGGACCCACCGGGGAGCTGTTTTTT
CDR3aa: CASSPMPSGGPTGELFF

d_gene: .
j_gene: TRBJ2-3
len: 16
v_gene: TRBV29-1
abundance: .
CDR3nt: TGCAGCGTTGAGTCCGGGGGCAAGGTTAGCACAGATACGCAGTATTTT
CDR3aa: CSVESGGKVSTDTQYF

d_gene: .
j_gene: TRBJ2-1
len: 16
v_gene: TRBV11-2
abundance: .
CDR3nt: TGTGCCAGCAGCTTAGGGCGGGCGACGGGCTACAATGAGCAGTTCTTC
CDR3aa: CASSLGRATGYNEQFF

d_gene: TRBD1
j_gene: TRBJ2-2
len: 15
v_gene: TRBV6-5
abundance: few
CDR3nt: TGTGCCAGCAGTCAAAGGGACAGTTACACCGGGGAGCTGTTTTTT
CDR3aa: CASSQRDSYTGELFF

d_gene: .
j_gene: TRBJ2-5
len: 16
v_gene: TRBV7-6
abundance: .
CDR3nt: TGTGCCTGCAGCTTAGTCGTAGACTCCAGCCTATGTGAGCAGTACTTC
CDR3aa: CACSLVVDSSLCEQYF

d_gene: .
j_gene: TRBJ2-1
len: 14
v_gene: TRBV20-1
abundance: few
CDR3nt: TGCAGTGCAACACTCGACAGCTCCTACAATGAGCAGTTCTTC
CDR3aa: CSATLDSSYNEQFF

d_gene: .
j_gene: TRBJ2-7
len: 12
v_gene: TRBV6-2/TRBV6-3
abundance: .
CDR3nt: TGTGCCAGCAGTCACCTACAATACGAGCAGTACTTC
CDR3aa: CASSHLQYEQYF

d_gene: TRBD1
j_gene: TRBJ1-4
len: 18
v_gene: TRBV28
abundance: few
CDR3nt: TGTGCCAGCACCCCATGGAGGAGCCAGGACAGGGGATCAGAAAAACTGTTTTTT
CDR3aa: CASTPWRSQDRGSEKLFF

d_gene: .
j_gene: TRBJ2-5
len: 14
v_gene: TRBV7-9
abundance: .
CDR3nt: TGTGCCAGCAGCCAAGGGGGGTACCAAGAGACCCAGTACTTC
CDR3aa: CASSQGGYQETQYF

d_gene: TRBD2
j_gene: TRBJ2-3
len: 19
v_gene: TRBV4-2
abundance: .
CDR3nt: TGTGCCAGCAGCCAAGAGATCCTAGCGGCGCTAGGACTCACAGATACGCAGTATTTT
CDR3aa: CASSQEILAALGLTDTQYF